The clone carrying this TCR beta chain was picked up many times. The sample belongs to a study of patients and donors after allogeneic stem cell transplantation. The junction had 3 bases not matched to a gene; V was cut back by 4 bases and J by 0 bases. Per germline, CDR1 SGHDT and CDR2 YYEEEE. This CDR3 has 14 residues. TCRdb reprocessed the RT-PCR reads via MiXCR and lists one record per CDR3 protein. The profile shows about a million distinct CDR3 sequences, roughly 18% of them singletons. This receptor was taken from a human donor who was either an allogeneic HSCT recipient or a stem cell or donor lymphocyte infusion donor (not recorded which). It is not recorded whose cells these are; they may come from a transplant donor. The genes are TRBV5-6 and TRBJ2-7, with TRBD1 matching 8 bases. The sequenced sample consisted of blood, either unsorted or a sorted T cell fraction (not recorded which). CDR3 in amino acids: CASSAGQGSYEQYF. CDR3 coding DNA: TGTGCCAGCAGCGCCGGACAGGGCTCCTACGAGCAGTACTTC. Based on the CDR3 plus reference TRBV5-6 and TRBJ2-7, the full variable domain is DAGVTQSPTHLIKTRGQQVTLRCSPKSGHDTVSWYQQALGQGPQFIFQYYEEEERQRGNFPDRFSGHQFPNYSSELNVNALLLGDSALYLCASSAGQGSYEQYFGPGTRLTVT.